What follows is one TCR beta chain and its context. These data come from a study of glioma-infiltrating T cells after dendritic cell vaccination. As for the study in general: Glioblastoma patients came from Phase I and II dendritic cell vaccination trials. Monocyte-derived dendritic cells, cultured approximately 7 days with IL-4 and GM-CSF, were pulsed with autologous tumor lysate.

None of the glioblastoma patients had an isocitrate dehydrogenase mutation. Per the germline V gene, CDR1 is MGHRA and CDR2 is YSYEKL. The V and J ends lost 4 bases and 7 bases, in that order; junction bases with no gene match: 9. The CDR3 is 15 amino acids. Input was approximately 1.8 ug genomic DNA, or all available if less. TCRdb's copy holds only in-frame clones and misses some; the assay was immunoSEQ multiplex PCR. The sample has 55,000 to 75,000 clones, roughly 79% seen once. The receptor was derived from a human donor with glioblastoma. This chain uses TRBV4-1 with TRBJ2-1; the match to TRBD1 covers 8 bases. The specimen comprised blood, sampled before dendritic cell vaccination. CDR3 sequence reads: CASSLPGTGENEQFF. The CDR3 DNA follows: TGCGCCAGCAGCCTTCCCGGGACAGGTGAAAATGAGCAGTTCTTC.